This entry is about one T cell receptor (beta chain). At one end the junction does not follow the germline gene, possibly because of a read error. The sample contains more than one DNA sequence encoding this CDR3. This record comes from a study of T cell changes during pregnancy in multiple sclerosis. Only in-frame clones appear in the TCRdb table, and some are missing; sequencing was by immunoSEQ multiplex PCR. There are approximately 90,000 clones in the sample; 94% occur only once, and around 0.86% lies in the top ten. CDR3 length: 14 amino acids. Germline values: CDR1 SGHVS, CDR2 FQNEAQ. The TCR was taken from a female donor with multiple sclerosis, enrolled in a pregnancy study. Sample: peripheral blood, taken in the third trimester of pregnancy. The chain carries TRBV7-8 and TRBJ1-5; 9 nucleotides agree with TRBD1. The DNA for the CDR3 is TGCGCCAGCAGCCCGGGACAGGGATTTAGGCCCCAGCATTTT. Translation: CASSPGQGFRPQHF.